Listed below are T cell receptor beta chains from one sample, sequenced in a study of low-dose radiotherapy and immunotherapy resistance in tumors. TCRdb itself ran the reads through MiXCR, one entry per CDR3 protein. The sample lists 65,000 to 95,000 distinct CDR3 sequences, approximately 17% occurring once. Source: PBMCs, taken before treatment. These receptors were taken from a male donor with prostate cancer. The CDR3 runs from the conserved cysteine through the conserved F or W.

j_gene	v_gene	CDR3aa
TRBJ2-1	TRBV3-1	CASSQDSGSYNEQFF
TRBJ2-1	TRBV10-2	CASSEGTERWHEQFF
TRBJ2-1	TRBV12-3/TRBV12-4	CASSFSSGASVF
TRBJ2-2	TRBV18	CASSQLQTRGTKAGELFF
TRBJ1-5	TRBV9	CASSVDGYSNQPQHF
TRBJ1-2	TRBV7-3	CASSLSGTRGGYTF
TRBJ1-2	TRBV6-5	CASRVTGGRGYTF
TRBJ2-7	TRBV7-2	CASTLTGSNYEQYF
TRBJ2-2	TRBV15	CATSSSGEGTGELFF
TRBJ2-7	TRBV6-2/TRBV6-3	CASRTSGTSSYEQYF
TRBJ2-5	TRBV29-1	CSVGEGTYQETQYF
TRBJ2-1	TRBV5-1	CASSLAQRLAGYSYNEQFF
TRBJ2-2	TRBV19	CASINRGSPGELFF
TRBJ2-7	TRBV5-1	CASSRNRGDEQYF
TRBJ2-5	TRBV15	CATRGGGGQETQYF
TRBJ2-5	TRBV30	CAWSPRGETQYF
TRBJ1-2	TRBV5-6	CASSQYDEGVGYTF
TRBJ1-5	TRBV28	CASSPGRGPHASDQPQHF
TRBJ2-1	TRBV9	CASSTQTGNEQFF
TRBJ2-7	TRBV23-1	CASSPRTGRDEQYF
TRBJ2-3	TRBV7-8	CASSLAGYKDTQYF
TRBJ2-7	TRBV5-1	CASSLGGADEQYF
TRBJ2-3	TRBV7-2	CASSFLVVRSDTQYF
TRBJ2-1	TRBV20-1	CSAKSGASYNEQFF
TRBJ2-3	TRBV4-1	CASSQLGLSTDTQYF
TRBJ2-5	TRBV20-1	CSADVRQETQYF
TRBJ2-7	TRBV11-2	CASSSIRGTRSSYEQYF
TRBJ2-7	TRBV3-1	CASSREGFQYF
TRBJ1-5	TRBV18	CASSPRQISNQPQHF
TRBJ1-2	TRBV29-1	CSGTGGSYGYTF
TRBJ1-2	TRBV28	CASSFGTGRDYGYTF
TRBJ2-7	TRBV18	CASSPPLGLAGVGEQYF
TRBJ2-4	TRBV6-6	CASSDQAKNIQYF
TRBJ2-3	TRBV24-1	CATSDPSGSTDTQYF
TRBJ2-7	TRBV7-9	CASSFGQAYEQYF
TRBJ2-7	TRBV5-1	CASSPNSGQTFEQYF
TRBJ2-3	TRBV27	CASSSLQVEETTDTQYF
TRBJ2-5	TRBV20-1	CSARGAGGADTQYF
TRBJ2-3	TRBV9	CASSETSGWTDTQYF
TRBJ1-1	TRBV6-5	CASLTGTGGSAFF
TRBJ1-3	TRBV7-2	CASSLMGRYSSGNTIYF
TRBJ2-1	TRBV11-2	CASSFGTYNEQFF
TRBJ1-2	TRBV7-2	CASSLASLDGYTF